The clone carrying this T cell receptor (beta chain) has just a few counts. Antigen: not known. For blood and skin samples, reverse transcription used TCR alpha and beta constant primers. Four PCR rounds used nested alpha and beta constant region primers plus the SP2 primer. TCRdb ran MiXCR on the UMI-ligation and nested PCR reads and lists one entry per CDR3 protein. The sample has 15,000 to 20,000 distinct CDR3 sequences; 8% to 10% are singletons. Described treatment: skin biopsy from PPD injection site in Mantoux-positive individual. Reverse transcription used DNase-treated unsorted total RNA, aiming for roughly 1 to 1,100 ng. These data originate in a study of naive and memory T cell subsets. Study findings and constraints: Far more TCRs reportedly came from tuberculin skin test site biopsies.

The CDR3 runs 14 residues. Germline assignment: CDR1 DFQATT and CDR2 SNEGSKA (reference sequence). The J segment lost 10 bases and the V segment lost 1 base, leaving 10 bases of the junction unmatched. Sequencing used skin, obtained from a tuberculin skin test site. V and J are TRBV20-1 and TRBJ2-1; 7 bases match TRBD1. The source is an adult in good health. The CDR3 is CSARVGRQTGEQFF. DNA of the CDR3: TGCAGTGCTAGAGTTGGTCGTCAGACAGGGGAGCAGTTCTTC.